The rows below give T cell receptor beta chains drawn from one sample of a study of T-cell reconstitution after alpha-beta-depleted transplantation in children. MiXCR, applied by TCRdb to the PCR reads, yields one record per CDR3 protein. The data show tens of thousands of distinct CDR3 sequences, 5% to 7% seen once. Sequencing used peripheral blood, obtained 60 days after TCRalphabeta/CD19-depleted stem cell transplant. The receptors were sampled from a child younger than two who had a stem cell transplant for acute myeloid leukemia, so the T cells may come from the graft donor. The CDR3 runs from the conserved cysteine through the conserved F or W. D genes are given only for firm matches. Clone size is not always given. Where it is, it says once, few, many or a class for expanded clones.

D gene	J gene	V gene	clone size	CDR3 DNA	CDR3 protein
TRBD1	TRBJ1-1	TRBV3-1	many	TGTGCCAGCAGCCGTAACACGGACAGGGGGCATGAAGCTTTCTTT	CASSRNTDRGHEAFF
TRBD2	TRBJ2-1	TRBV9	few	TGTGCCAGCAGCGTAGAACTAGCGGGACTCAATGAGCAGTTCTTC	CASSVELAGLNEQFF
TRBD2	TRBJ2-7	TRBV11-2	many	TGTGCCAGCAGCCGCTGGGGGACTAGCGGGATCCTGGGCCCCTACGAGCAGTACTTC	CASSRWGTSGILGPYEQYF
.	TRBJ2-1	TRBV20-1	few	TGCAGTGCTAGAGTTATATCAGGTTTTGAGCAGTTCTTC	CSARVISGFEQFF
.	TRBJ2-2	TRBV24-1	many	TGTGCCACCAGTGACCCGGACAGGGAGGGCACCGGGGAGCTGTTTTTT	CATSDPDREGTGELFF
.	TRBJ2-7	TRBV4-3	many	TGCGCCAGCAGCCAAGATCCCGATGACTACCCCTACGAGCAGTACTTC	CASSQDPDDYPYEQYF
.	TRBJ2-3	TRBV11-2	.	TGTGCCAGCAGCCGACGATTCCGGGACCCTCACACAGATACGCAGTATTTT	CASSRRFRDPHTDTQYF
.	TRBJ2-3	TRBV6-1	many	TGTGCCAGCAGTGAAAAGGGTTATACAGATACGCAGTATTTT	CASSEKGYTDTQYF
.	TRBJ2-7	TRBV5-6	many	TGTGCCAGCAGCTTGGCCCGGGCAGGAACATTCGGATACGAGCAGTACTTC	CASSLARAGTFGYEQYF
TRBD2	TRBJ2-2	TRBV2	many	TGTGCCAGCAGTCCTCTGACTAGCGGGAGCAATTGGTACACCGGGGAGCTGTTTTTT	CASSPLTSGSNWYTGELFF
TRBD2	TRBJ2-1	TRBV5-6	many	TGTGCCAGCAGCTTGGATGTGGGAGGGCCCCACAATGAGCAGTTCTTC	CASSLDVGGPHNEQFF
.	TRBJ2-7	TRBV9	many	TGTGCCAGCAGCCGTAGAGGAAAGCCCTACGAGCAGTACTTC	CASSRRGKPYEQYF
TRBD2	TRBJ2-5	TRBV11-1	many	TGTGCCAGCAGCTTCAGGGGACTAGCGATCCGGGAGACCCAGTACTTC	CASSFRGLAIRETQYF
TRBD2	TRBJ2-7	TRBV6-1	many	TGTGCCAGCAATAAATGGACTAGCCCGGCTGAGCAGTACTTC	CASNKWTSPAEQYF
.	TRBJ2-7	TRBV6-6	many	TGTGCCAGCAGTTACTTCGACTCCTACGAGCAGTACTTC	CASSYFDSYEQYF
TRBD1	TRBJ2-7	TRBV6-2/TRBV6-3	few	TGTGCCAGCAGTTACCCCGGCAGGGGGCTCTGGGAGCAGTACTTC	CASSYPGRGLWEQYF
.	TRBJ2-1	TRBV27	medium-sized	TGTGCCAGCCGTACCAACAATGAGCAGTTCTTC	CASRTNNEQFF
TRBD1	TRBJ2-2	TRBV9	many	TGTGCCAGCAGCGTGGGGACAGGCGCATCCGGGGAGCTGTTTTTT	CASSVGTGASGELFF
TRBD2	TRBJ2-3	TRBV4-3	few	TGCGCCAGCAGCCCACTTGGGGGGAGGGTGACGCAGTATTTT	CASSPLGGRVTQYF
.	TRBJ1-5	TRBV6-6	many	TGTGCCAGCATTCTGGGAGGGGATCAGCCCCAGCATTTT	CASILGGDQPQHF
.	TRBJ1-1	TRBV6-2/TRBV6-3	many	TGTGCCAGCAGTTATTCCCCCGACATGAACACTGAAGCTTTCTTT	CASSYSPDMNTEAFF
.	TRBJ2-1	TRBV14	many	TGTGCCAGCAGCCTTGCAGGGGTTGGTGAGCAGTTCTTC	CASSLAGVGEQFF
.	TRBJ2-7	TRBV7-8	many	TGTGCCAGCTTAGGTTATAGTTCCTACGAGCAGTACTTC	CASLGYSSYEQYF
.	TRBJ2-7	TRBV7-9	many	TGTGCCAGCAGCTTAAGAGCCTACGAGCAGTACTTC	CASSLRAYEQYF
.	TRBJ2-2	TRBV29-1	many	TGCAGCGTTGCGGGACACCTTCGTTCAGGCACCGGGGAGCTGTTTTTT	CSVAGHLRSGTGELFF
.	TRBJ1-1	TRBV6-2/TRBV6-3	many	TGTGCCAGCAGTTACACGAGGGAGCACTGGAACACTGAAGCTTTCTTT	CASSYTREHWNTEAFF
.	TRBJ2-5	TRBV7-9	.	TGTGCCAGCAGCTTCCTCGGACAGAAAGAGACCCAGTACTTC	CASSFLGQKETQYF
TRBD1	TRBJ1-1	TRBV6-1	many	TGTGCCAGCAGTGAAGCGCTGAGACAGGGCCCTGAAGCTTTCTTT	CASSEALRQGPEAFF
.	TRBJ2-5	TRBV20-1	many	TGCAGTGCTGTGACCCCCGGGGCCGCTTGGGAGACCCAGTACTTC	CSAVTPGAAWETQYF
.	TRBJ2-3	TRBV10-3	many	TGTGCCATCAGTGAGTCACGGGGGGCCAGCGCAGATACGCAGTATTTT	CAISESRGASADTQYF
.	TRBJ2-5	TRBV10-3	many	TGTGCCATCAGTGAGTTCCAAGAGACCCAGTACTTC	CAISEFQETQYF
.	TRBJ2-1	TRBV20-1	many	TGCAGTGCTAGAGATCCGGACTTCCGCTACAATGAGCAGTTCTTC	CSARDPDFRYNEQFF
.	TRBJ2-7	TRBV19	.	TGTGCCAGTAGTATTGGGACAACTACGGGCGAGCAGTACTTC	CASSIGTTTGEQYF
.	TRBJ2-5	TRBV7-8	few	TGTGCCAGCACCTCGGACGAGCGGGCACGACAAGAGACCCAGTACTTC	CASTSDERARQETQYF
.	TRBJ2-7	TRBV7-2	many	TGTGCCAGCAGCTTCTCCGGTACCTACGAGCAGTACTTC	CASSFSGTYEQYF
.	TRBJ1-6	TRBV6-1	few	TGTGCCAGCTACGATGGACACGGGAATTCACCCCTCCACTTT	CASYDGHGNSPLHF
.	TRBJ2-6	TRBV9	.	TGTGCCACCTGCGAGCCGGGCCAGGGTCTCATTTCTGGGGCCAACGTCCTGACTTTC	CATCEPGQGLISGANVLTF
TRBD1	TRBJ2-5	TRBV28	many	TGTGCCAGCAGTTTGACAGGGCGAGAAGAGACCCAGTACTTC	CASSLTGREETQYF